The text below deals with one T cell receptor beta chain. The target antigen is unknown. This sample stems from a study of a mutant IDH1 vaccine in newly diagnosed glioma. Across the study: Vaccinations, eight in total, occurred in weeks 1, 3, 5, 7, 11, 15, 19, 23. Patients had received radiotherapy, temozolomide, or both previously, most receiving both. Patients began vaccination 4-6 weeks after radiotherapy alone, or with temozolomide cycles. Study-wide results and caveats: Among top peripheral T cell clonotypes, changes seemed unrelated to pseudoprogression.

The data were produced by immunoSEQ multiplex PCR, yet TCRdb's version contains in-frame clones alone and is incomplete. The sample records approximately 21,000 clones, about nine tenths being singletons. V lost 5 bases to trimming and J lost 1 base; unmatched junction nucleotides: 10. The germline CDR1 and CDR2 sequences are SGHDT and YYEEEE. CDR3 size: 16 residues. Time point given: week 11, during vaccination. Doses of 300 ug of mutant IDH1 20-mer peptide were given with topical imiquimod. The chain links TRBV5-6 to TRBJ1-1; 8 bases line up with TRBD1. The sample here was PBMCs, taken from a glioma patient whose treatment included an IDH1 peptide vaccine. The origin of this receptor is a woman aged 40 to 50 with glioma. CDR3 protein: CASSSLDRGKNTEAFF. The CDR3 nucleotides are TGTGCCAGCAGTTCTCTAGACAGGGGAAAGAACACTGAAGCTTTCTTT.